This is a list of T cell receptor beta chains from one sample in a study of blood T cell repertoires in COVID-19. Using immunoSEQ multiplex PCR, the repertoire was profiled, and TCRdb retains in-frame clones only, with some absent. Altogether fewer than 350,000 clones are present, approximately 90% being singletons, with the ten largest covering roughly 4.3%. What was sequenced was PBMCs or T cells enriched from blood (not recorded which). All receptors come from a woman aged 25 to 39 with acute COVID-19. Each CDR3 is given without its conserved first and last residue. The order of the fields is CDR3 protein, V gene.

CDR3: ASRSEANVLT
V: TRBV27

CDR3: ASSQDNRRTDTQY
V: TRBV4-1

CDR3: ASSPFEGSYNEQF
V: TRBV11-2

CDR3: ASSPRQGDYGYT
V: TRBV18

CDR3: ASSLQNKETQY
V: TRBV5-1

CDR3: ASTTGNKTGELF
V: TRBV21-1

CDR3: ASSPTGGDTGELF
V: TRBV6-4

CDR3: ATSSTGTSDSYEQY
V: TRBV15

CDR3: ASRRQGPVNTEAF
V: TRBV27

CDR3: ASGAPGLALFANTGELF
V: TRBV3-1/TRBV3-2

CDR3: ASSSVGNEQY
V: TRBV13

CDR3: SGILGTGGTNEKLF
V: TRBV29-1

CDR3: ASSPGQGVNTEAF
V: TRBV18

CDR3: ASSLEGQPQH
V: TRBV7-9

CDR3: ASSVGTTNSYNEQF
V: TRBV5-6

CDR3: ASSFGQGLGYT
V: TRBV28

CDR3: ASSPSPPGNTEAF
V: TRBV28

CDR3: ASSVAPGGQGSNTIY
V: TRBV9

CDR3: ASRHTRGADDEQY
V: TRBV28

CDR3: ASSFRGDRVTDTQY
V: TRBV5-6

CDR3: ASSQGLPTSYNEQF
V: TRBV7-6

CDR3: ASRSYRTGYNTEAF
V: TRBV28

CDR3: ASSQESGYYEQY
V: TRBV3-1/TRBV3-2

CDR3: ACSGTVSTEAF
V: TRBV30

CDR3: ASSQERDSNQPQH
V: TRBV4-3

CDR3: ASSLTAPQGYNEQF
V: TRBV5-8

CDR3: ASSLVSGSSTDTQY
V: TRBV11-3

CDR3: ASISWTNEKLF
V: TRBV28

CDR3: ASSYRGYSTGELF
V: TRBV6-5

CDR3: ASSLAGTSGSNEQF
V: TRBV5-4

CDR3: ASSPPVGPSYEQY
V: TRBV18

CDR3: AIRADQGEKLF
V: TRBV10-3

CDR3: ASSQSEGQGNEKLF
V: TRBV18

CDR3: ASSGVNTGELF
V: TRBV2

CDR3: ASSLGASGSREQF
V: TRBV5-4

CDR3: ASSYWQGSSQPQH
V: TRBV6-2/TRBV6-3

CDR3: ASSFSQDEKLF
V: TRBV28

CDR3: ASSSGGQGGTEAF
V: TRBV7-6

CDR3: ASSLMTGVNYGYT
V: TRBV7-2

CDR3: ASSQTGDGYT
V: TRBV7-9

CDR3: ASSSGEYEQY
V: TRBV21-1

CDR3: ASSLTQDLSYT
V: TRBV27